These T cell receptor beta chains were read from a single sample in a study of blood T cell repertoires in COVID-19. This table comes from immunoSEQ multiplex PCR, and its TCRdb copy is limited to in-frame clones, with some not included. The sample has hundreds of thousands of clones; 70% to 90% are singletons. Sample: PBMCs or T cells enriched from blood (not recorded which). Every receptor here comes from a woman aged 25 to 45 who had recovered from COVID-19. The conserved cysteine and the conserved F or W are not part of the CDR3 here. Fields, in order: V gene, J gene, clone size, CDR3 protein. Expanded clones get a size class; other rows say once, few or many, or leave the size out.

V: TRBV11-2; J: TRBJ2-7; size: .; CDR3: ASSLTSTGEQSLKKQY
V: TRBV7-6; J: TRBJ2-3; size: .; CDR3: ASSNRDRDADTQY
V: TRBV5-6; J: TRBJ2-7; size: .; CDR3: ASSLVQGAYEQY
V: TRBV10-3; J: TRBJ1-1; size: .; CDR3: AISAGRGQEGTEAF
V: TRBV3-1/TRBV3-2; J: TRBJ1-4; size: few; CDR3: ASSQADKLF
V: TRBV5-1; J: TRBJ2-3; size: .; CDR3: ASSLWTSGGTDTQY
V: TRBV5-1; J: TRBJ1-5; size: once; CDR3: ASSLAGISEEPQH
V: TRBV21-1; J: TRBJ2-2; size: .; CDR3: ASSKEHTGELF
V: TRBV7-2; J: TRBJ2-7; size: .; CDR3: ASSLVSQGSYEQY
V: TRBV3-1/TRBV3-2; J: TRBJ2-1; size: .; CDR3: ASSLTHGGDDEQF
V: TRBV5-1; J: TRBJ2-2; size: .; CDR3: ASSLFGGGTANTGELF
V: TRBV2; J: TRBJ2-7; size: .; CDR3: ASSEALGQGTYEQY
V: TRBV9; J: TRBJ2-3; size: .; CDR3: ASSVRAGGSTDTQY
V: TRBV4-1; J: TRBJ2-7; size: .; CDR3: ASSPTTNRQGAYEQY
V: TRBV5-1; J: TRBJ2-2; size: .; CDR3: ASSFRTGGLNTGELF
V: TRBV5-4; J: TRBJ2-7; size: .; CDR3: ASSLNVRTGDEQY
V: TRBV4-2; J: TRBJ2-3; size: .; CDR3: ASSQDRGQGTDTQY
V: TRBV28; J: TRBJ2-5; size: .; CDR3: ASSLGQGLQETQY
V: TRBV3-1/TRBV3-2; J: TRBJ2-3; size: .; CDR3: ASSQDGGDTQY
V: TRBV10-3; J: TRBJ2-5; size: .; CDR3: AISEGRGSRETQY